Presented here are 15 T cell receptor beta chains from one specimen sequenced in a study of cytomegalovirus exposure and HLA in healthy donors. The PCR made use of 60 Vbeta and 13 Jbeta primers. The method was immunoSEQ multiplex PCR; TCRdb's version includes in-frame clones alone and lacks a portion of them. There are more than 60,000 clones in the sample; around four fifths occur only once, and roughly 5.1% lies in the top ten. Sequencing was done on a sample of PBMCs. These receptors came from a male donor in good health and CMV-seropositive.

J is TRBJ1-6 and V is TRBV19; no reliable D call. The germline gives CDR1 LNHDA, CDR2 SQIVND (reference sequence). The V gene lost 6 bases and the J gene lost 2 bases, with 8 bases spanning the gap. The CDR3 has 14 amino acids. The CDR3 protein is CASRTGTYNSPLHF. CDR3 coding DNA: TGTGCCAGTAGGACCGGGACCTATAATTCACCCCTCCACTTT. The entire variable domain, with the rest obtained from reference TRBV19 and TRBJ1-6, is as follows: DGGITQSPKYLFRKEGQNVTLSCEQNLNHDAMYWYRQDPGQGLRLIYYSQIVNDFQKGDIAEGYSVSREKKESFPLTVTSAQKNPTAFYLCASRTGTYNSPLHFGNGTRLTVT.

This chain uses TRBV6-5 with TRBJ2-5, with TRBD2 as a possible D gene (5 bases). Germline loops: CDR1 MNHEY, CDR2 SVGAGI. V gave up 6 bases and J gave up 5 bases, with 19 bases separating them. CDR3 size: 15 residues. The CDR3 region has the DNA TGTGCCAGCAGCCCATCGGTTCTAGCAGTTGAGACCCAGTACTTC. The encoded protein is CASSPSVLAVETQYF.

The V and J genes are TRBV13 and TRBJ1-2, with D perhaps matching TRBD1 (6 bases). CDR1 and CDR2 from the germline V gene are PRHDT and FYEKMQ (reference sequence). The CDR3 is 16 residues long. The V end lost 1 base, the J end lost 8 bases, and 20 bases lay between the germline ends. The CDR3 nucleotides are TGTGCCAGCAGCTTAGATCCCCAAAACAGGGATTCAGGCTACACCTTC. As protein: CASSLDPQNRDSGYTF.

This chain uses TRBV11-3 with TRBJ2-3; D might be TRBD1 (6 bases). Trimming left V 6 bases short and J 7 bases short, with 17 bases between. This CDR3 is built from 14 residues. Germline V gene sequence: CDR1 SGHNT, CDR2 YENEEA. The CDR3 region has the DNA TGTGCCAGCAGTTTACAGGGAAATGTGAATACGCAGTATTTT. Encoded protein: CASSLQGNVNTQYF.

This chain joins TRBV27 and TRBJ1-2; D perhaps matches TRBD1 (6 bases). V was shortened by 3 bases and J by 7 bases, with 18 bases between the two germline ends. Looked up from germline, CDR1 is MNHEY and CDR2 is SMNVEV (reference sequence). This CDR3 is built from 15 residues. CDR3 nucleotides: TGTGCCAGCAGTTTGTGGGGGCGAGGCGCCGGTGGCTACACCTTC. It yields the protein CASSLWGRGAGGYTF.

The chain carries TRBV10-3 and TRBJ1-3; the D is unclear. V lost 4 bases, J lost 3 bases, and 19 bases lay in between. CDR3 length: 17 residues. The germline V gene has CDR1 ENHRY and CDR2 SYGVKD. CDR3 nucleotides: TGTGCCATCAGTGGTGGCCCGGGAGGGATCAATGGAAACACCATATATTTT. Amino acid sequence: CAISGGPGGINGNTIYF.

This chain uses TRBV19 with TRBJ2-3; TRBD2 matches 10 bases. The CDR3 runs to 14 residues. Germline-derived CDR1 and CDR2 are LNHDA and SQIVND (reference sequence). The V segment lost 6 bases and the J segment 5 bases; nucleotides outside the gene matches: 5. The CDR3: CASSQRTSGDTQYF. The CDR3 DNA sequence: TGTGCCAGTAGCCAGCGGACTAGCGGAGATACGCAGTATTTT.

The rearrangement uses TRBV19 and TRBJ1-1; TRBD1 might be the D (6 bases). With 5 bases removed from V and 3 bases from J, the gap between germline ends came to 16 bases. Germline CDR1 is LNHDA and CDR2 is SQIVND (reference sequence). The CDR3 is 15 amino acids. The CDR3 reads CASSRLTGFDTEAFF. The CDR3 nucleotides read TGTGCCAGTAGTCGTCTGACAGGCTTCGACACTGAAGCTTTCTTT. Complete variable domain (other parts from reference TRBV19 and TRBJ1-1): DGGITQSPKYLFRKEGQNVTLSCEQNLNHDAMYWYRQDPGQGLRLIYYSQIVNDFQKGDIAEGYSVSREKKESFPLTVTSAQKNPTAFYLCASSRLTGFDTEAFFGQGTRLTVV.

This clone was counted a single time. The chain couples TRBV4-1 to TRBJ1-2; D may be TRBD1 (5 bases). This CDR3 is built from 15 residues. Per germline, CDR1 MGHRA and CDR2 YSYEKL. Between the trimmed V and J ends, which lost 1 base and 3 bases, there was a span of 12 bases. The CDR3 coding sequence is TGCGCCAGCAGCCAAGGGGGCAGAAGGGACTATGGCTACACCTTC. Amino acid sequence: CASSQGGRRDYGYTF.

This clone was detected once. The rearrangement uses TRBV5-6 and TRBJ2-2; D is perhaps TRBD2 (5 bases). The CDR3 extends over 15 amino acids. Germline CDR1 SGHDT, CDR2 YYEEEE. V shed 3 bases and J shed 6 bases, with 15 bases lying between them. CDR3 protein: CASSSTKPIAGELFF. CDR3 in DNA: TGTGCCAGCAGCTCGACTAAACCGATCGCCGGGGAGCTGTTTTTT.

The chain carries TRBV28 and TRBJ2-5; 8 bases line up with TRBD1. Germline V gene sequence: CDR1 MDHEN, CDR2 SYDVKM. Trimming removed 3 bases from V and 3 bases from J; junction bases left unmatched: 9. The length of the CDR3 is 16 residues. The CDR3 nucleotides are TGTGCCAGCAGTTTTGGGCAGGGGGCATTGGAAGAGACCCAGTACTTC. Translation gives CASSFGQGALEETQYF.

In this sample, this clone turned up once. V usage is TRBV6-5 and J usage is TRBJ2-7; D is perhaps TRBD2 (5 bases). Germline CDR1 and CDR2: MNHEY and SVGAGI. The V end lost 0 bases, the J end lost 6 bases, and 9 bases lay between the germline ends. The CDR3 contains 13 residues. CDR3 region: CASSYSAGLEQYF. Here the CDR3 DNA reads TGTGCCAGCAGTTACTCGGCCGGACTCGAGCAGTACTTC.

The chain couples TRBV28 to TRBJ1-1; TRBD1 is a possible D gene (5 bases). V was shortened by 3 bases and J by 7 bases, with 9 bases between the two germline ends. The CDR3 is 12 residues long. The germline gives CDR1 MDHEN, CDR2 SYDVKM. CDR3 nucleotide sequence: TGTGCCAGCAGTTTGGGGGGGAATGAAGCTTTCTTT. Its protein is CASSLGGNEAFF.

The chain employs TRBV6-5 and TRBJ2-7; no firm D call. CDR3 length: 13 amino acids. Germline V gene sequence: CDR1 MNHEY, CDR2 SVGAGI. With 5 bases removed from V and 3 bases from J, the gap between germline ends came to 11 bases. The CDR3 sequence is CASSLSVVYEQYF. The DNA for the CDR3 is TGTGCCAGCAGTCTAAGCGTGGTCTACGAGCAGTACTTC.

On this clone itself: The junction shows a germline mismatch at one end, possibly a read error. The chain has TRBV5-6 and TRBJ2-4; 10 bases are shared with TRBD1. Germline V gene lookup returns CDR1 SGHDT and CDR2 YYEEEE. The CDR3 totals 12 residues. CDR3 in amino acids: CASSNRDRGSTF. In DNA form, the CDR3 reads TGTGCCAGCAGCAATAGGGACAGGGGATCTACGTTC.